This TCR beta chain was identified in a study of beta chain features in type 1 diabetes. Study results and limitations: More deletions and fewer insertions at VDJ junctions were seen in type 1 diabetes patients. For patients, the naive, central memory and Treg TCRB repertoires appeared more alike than for healthy donors. Among patients with Type 1 diabetes, TCRB CDR3s were moderately but significantly shorter in every one of the four CD4+ subsets.

The CDR3 contains 14 residues. Germline values: CDR1 SGHRS, CDR2 YFSETQ. After removal of 1 base from V and 8 bases from J, the junction contained 4 bases not matched to a gene. Sequencing targeted expressed TCRB transcripts, as all isolated RNA had been reverse transcribed. TCRdb's table, derived via immunoSEQ multiplex PCR, lists solely in-frame clones and lacks some. The sample carries about 390,000 clones, around a tenth recorded once. This clone came up a few times. The antigen remains undetermined. This clonotype originated in a man aged 30 to 39 with type 1 diabetes. The chain links TRBV5-1 to TRBJ2-3; 10 positions agree with TRBD2. The sequenced sample consisted of central memory CD4+ T cells from blood. CDR3 in DNA: TGCGCCAGCAGCTTGCTAGCGGGAGAAACTACGCAGTATTTT. Its translation: CASSLLAGETTQYF.